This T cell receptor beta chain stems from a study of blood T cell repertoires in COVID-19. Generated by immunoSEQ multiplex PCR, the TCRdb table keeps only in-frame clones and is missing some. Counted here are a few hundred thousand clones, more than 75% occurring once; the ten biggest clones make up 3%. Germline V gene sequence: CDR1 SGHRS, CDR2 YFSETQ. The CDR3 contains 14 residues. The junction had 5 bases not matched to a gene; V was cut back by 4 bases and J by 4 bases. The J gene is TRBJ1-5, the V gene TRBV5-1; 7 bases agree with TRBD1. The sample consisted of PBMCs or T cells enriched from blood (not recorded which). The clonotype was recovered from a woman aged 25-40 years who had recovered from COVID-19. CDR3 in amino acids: CASSPGTANQPQHF. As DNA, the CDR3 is TGCGCCAGCAGCCCCGGGACAGCTAATCAGCCCCAGCATTTT.